The 23 T cell receptor beta chains below come from one sample, sequenced in a study of shared clonotypes between healthy human individuals. The repertoire was sequenced with immunoSEQ multiplex PCR; TCRdb's copy has only in-frame clones and lacks some. Among approximately 2.5 million clones listed, under 95% were seen once. Material for sequencing was naive CD4+ T cells from PBMCs. Sample subset: CD45RA+ positively selected. The receptor source for this set is a young man in good health. Some clones in this sample may be carry-over from other donors' samples.

The chain recombines TRBV11-3 with TRBJ2-3; tentatively, D is TRBD2 (6 bases). V was trimmed by 5 bases and J by 3 bases, leaving 15 bases between them. Germline CDR1 reads SGHNT; CDR2 reads YENEEA. This CDR3 contains 15 residues. CDR3: CASSPSAGLTDTQYF. The DNA for the CDR3 is TGTGCCAGCAGCCCGTCAGCGGGCCTGACAGATACGCAGTATTTT.

This chain links TRBV29-1 with TRBJ1-1; the D gene is possibly TRBD1 (5 bases). The CDR3 covers 14 residues. Deletions cut 6 bases from V and 7 bases from J, with 21 bases between. CDR1 is SQVTM and CDR2 is ANQGSEA in the germline V gene. CDR3 DNA: TGCAGCGTCCGTGCTTTACAGGTGAATCTTGAAGCTTTCTTT. Translated, it gives CSVRALQVNLEAFF.

This sequence joins TRBV5-1 and TRBJ2-7; D perhaps matches TRBD2 (6 bases). Germline loops: CDR1 SGHRS, CDR2 YFSETQ. The V gene lost 0 bases and the J gene lost 3 bases, with 10 bases spanning the gap. The CDR3 length is 14 residues. The CDR3 bases are TGCGCCAGCAGCTTGGTGGGGGGAGTCTACGAGCAGTACTTC. It codes for CASSLVGGVYEQYF.

This clone occurred once. The chain joins TRBV7-3 to TRBJ2-3; TRBD2 matches 12 bases. V lost 3 bases, J lost 3 bases, and 7 bases stayed unmatched. CDR1 and CDR2 (germline): SGHTA, FQGTGA. There are 17 residues in the CDR3. This CDR3 is CASSFLRTSGTTDTQYF. DNA of the CDR3: TGTGCCAGCAGCTTCCTGAGGACTAGCGGGACGACAGATACGCAGTATTTT. The complete variable domain, with remaining parts taken from reference TRBV7-3 and TRBJ2-3, reads GAGVSQTPSNKVTEKGKYVELRCDPISGHTALYWYRQSLGQGPEFLIYFQGTGAADDSGLPNDRFFAVRPEGSVSTLKIQRTERGDSAVYLCASSFLRTSGTTDTQYFGPGTRLTVL.

The gene calls are TRBV5-6 and TRBJ1-1; D ambiguous. The V gene's germline CDR1 is SGHDT and CDR2 YYEEEE. The CDR3 is made up of 14 amino acids. V shed 2 bases and J shed 2 bases, with 10 bases lying between them. The CDR3 bases are TGTGCCAGCAGCTTAGGAGGGATTAACACTGAAGCTTTCTTT. Amino acid sequence: CASSLGGINTEAFF.

The rearrangement links TRBV2 to TRBJ2-7, with 11 bases that match TRBD2. The V segment lost 8 bases and the J segment 12 bases; nucleotides outside the gene matches: 6. The germline gives CDR1 SNHLY, CDR2 FYNNEI. This CDR3 comprises 11 residues. The CDR3 DNA follows: TGTGCCAGCTCACTAGCGGGAGCACTGTACTTC. Its translation is CASSLAGALYF.

This clone has more than one count but fewer than ten. The J gene is TRBJ1-1, the V gene TRBV2, with D hard to call. Trimming cost V 6 bases and J 0 bases, with 14 bases left between them. The CDR3 is 15 residues long. Germline V lookup: CDR1 SNHLY, CDR2 FYNNEI. DNA for the CDR3: TGTGCCAGCAGGAAGATACTCGTCATGAACACTGAAGCTTTCTTT. It encodes CASRKILVMNTEAFF. The whole variable domain, filled in from reference TRBV2 and TRBJ1-1, reads EPEVTQTPSHQVTQMGQEVILRCVPISNHLYFYWYRQILGQKVEFLVSFYNNEISEKSEIFDDQFSVERPDGSNFTLKIRSTKLEDSAMYFCASRKILVMNTEAFFGQGTRLTVV.

This chain uses TRBV18 with TRBJ2-1, with 8 bases that match TRBD1. Germline loops: CDR1 KGHSH, CDR2 LQKENI. The CDR3 runs to 16 residues. With 4 bases clipped from V and 2 bases from J, the junction kept 7 bases outside the gene matches. The CDR3 is CASSRNDRGAYNEQFF. DNA of the CDR3: TGTGCCAGCTCACGAAATGACAGGGGAGCCTACAATGAGCAGTTCTTC.

Comments on this clone: The same CDR3 can be traced to other DNA sequences in this sample. V gene TRBV6-5 combines with J gene TRBJ1-3; TRBD1 is a possible D gene (5 bases). The CDR3 length is 14 residues. V was pared by 8 bases and J by 0 bases, with 11 bases between. Germline-derived CDR1 and CDR2 are MNHEY and SVGAGI. CDR3 in DNA: TGTGCCAGCCGGGGCACGAGCTCTGGAAACACCATATATTTT. Translated, it gives CASRGTSSGNTIYF.

The V gene is TRBV7-9, the J gene TRBJ2-2; TRBD1 matches 10 bases. In germline, CDR1 is SEHNR, CDR2 FQNEAQ (reference sequence). The V segment lost 5 bases and the J segment 3 bases; nucleotides outside the gene matches: 12. This CDR3 contains 18 residues. The CDR3 sequence is CASSPLRPGQGYTGELFF. CDR3 sequence (DNA): TGTGCCAGCAGCCCGCTCCGTCCGGGACAGGGGTACACCGGGGAGCTGTTTTTT.

The V and J genes are TRBV7-4 and TRBJ1-2; a weak D match, TRBD1 (5 bases). CDR3 size: 15 residues. Germline CDR1 reads SGHVT; CDR2 reads SQSDAQ. V gave up 4 bases and J gave up 0 bases, with 12 bases separating them. CDR3 region: CASSWGGSANYGYTF. CDR3 in DNA: TGTGCCAGCAGCTGGGGGGGATCAGCTAACTATGGCTACACCTTC.

The rearrangement joins TRBV9 to TRBJ2-1; perhaps TRBD2 as D (6 bases). The CDR3 consists of 14 residues. Trimming cost V 3 bases and J 6 bases, with 13 bases left between them. The germline V gene encodes CDR1 SGDLS and CDR2 YYNGEE. In DNA form, the CDR3 reads TGTGCCAGCAGCGCTCGGGACTGGGGCAATGAGCAGTTCTTC. Translating it yields CASSARDWGNEQFF.

This clone came up once. The chain links TRBV27 to TRBJ1-1; 8 nucleotides agree with TRBD1. The CDR3 runs 15 residues. Germline assignment: CDR1 MNHEY and CDR2 SMNVEV (reference sequence). After removal of 6 bases from V and 0 bases from J, the junction contained 6 bases not matched to a gene. In DNA, the CDR3 is TGTGCCAGCAGATCCCAGGGGGCCATGAACACTGAAGCTTTCTTT. Residues: CASRSQGAMNTEAFF.

The chain employs TRBV13 and TRBJ1-3; D might be TRBD1 (5 bases). The CDR3 length is 16 residues. The germline CDR1 and CDR2 sequences are PRHDT and FYEKMQ (reference sequence). Trimming took 1 base from V and 3 from J, leaving 13 bases between them. The CDR3 sequence is CASSLVSGRGGNTIYF. The CDR3 DNA is TGTGCCAGCAGCTTAGTTTCAGGGAGAGGTGGAAACACCATATATTTT. Together with reference TRBV13 and TRBJ1-3, the CDR3 gives the full variable domain: AAGVIQSPRHLIKEKRETATLKCYPIPRHDTVYWYQQGPGQDPQFLISFYEKMQSDKGSIPDRFSAQQFSDYHSELNMSSLELGDSALYFCASSLVSGRGGNTIYFGEGSWLTVV.

The CDR3 here is CASSVDLDRGLSEAFF. The CDR3 coding sequence is TGTGCCAGCAGCGTAGATTTGGACAGGGGGCTTTCTGAAGCTTTCTTT. The chain recombines TRBV9 with TRBJ1-1; 11 positions match TRBD1. The CDR3 extends over 16 amino acids. V lost 0 bases and J lost 6; bases outside the gene matches: 7. Germline V gene lookup returns CDR1 SGDLS and CDR2 YYNGEE.

This sequence joins TRBV5-1 and TRBJ2-7, with 10 nucleotides matching TRBD2. CDR3 length equals 13 residues. Trimming at V came to 6 bases and at J to 6 bases, leaving 6 bases not matched to a gene. Germline CDR1 is SGHRS and CDR2 is YFSETQ. The CDR3 reads CASTPLAGGEQYF. In DNA, the CDR3 is TGCGCCAGCACCCCTTTAGCGGGGGGCGAGCAGTACTTC.

Turning to this clone: A much bigger clone sits one base away, suggesting this may be a read error. This sample also contains other DNA sequences that code for the same CDR3. The chain is built from TRBV14 and TRBJ1-1, with D possibly matching TRBD1 (6 bases). V lost 3 bases and J lost 4, with 6 bases in between. This CDR3 has 12 amino acids. The V gene's germline CDR1 is SGHDN and CDR2 FVKESK. The CDR3 DNA is TGTGCCAGCAGCCAGGGGGCCACTGAAGCTTTCTTT. It specifies CASSQGATEAFF.

The V call is TRBV27, the J call TRBJ2-1; unclear D gene. CDR1 is MNHEY, CDR2 SMNVEV, per germline (reference sequence). V lost 2 bases and J 3 bases, leaving 11 bases between the germline ends. The CDR3 totals 15 residues. This CDR3 is CASSLLGLDYNEQFF. The DNA for the CDR3 is TGTGCCAGCAGTTTACTAGGGCTAGACTACAATGAGCAGTTCTTC.

The V and J genes are TRBV6-4 and TRBJ2-1; 10 bases are a match to TRBD2. The CDR3 contains 15 residues. V lost 6 bases and J lost 11; bases outside the gene matches: 13. The germline V gene encodes CDR1 MRHNA and CDR2 SNTAGT. The DNA for the CDR3 is TGTGCCAGCAGCCGAGGACTAGCGGCACCGGGTAAGCAGTTCTTC. The encoded protein is CASSRGLAAPGKQFF.

This clone was detected only once. The chain is built from TRBV10-1 and TRBJ2-7, with 7 bases matching TRBD2. The CDR3 length is 17 residues. The junction had 15 bases not matched to a gene; V was cut back by 6 bases and J by 1 base. Per germline, CDR1 WNHNN and CDR2 SYGVQD (reference sequence). The CDR3 spells CASRKGCRGTTSYEQYF. The CDR3 DNA reads as TGCGCCAGCAGAAAGGGTTGTAGAGGGACTACATCCTACGAGCAGTACTTC.

The CDR3 is CASRPRSTGHTEAFF. The CDR3 DNA reads as TGTGCCAGCAGACCCCGTTCGACAGGCCACACTGAAGCTTTCTTT. The chain is built from TRBV7-2 and TRBJ1-1; the D gene is possibly TRBD1 (6 bases). There are 15 residues in the CDR3. Trimming removed 6 bases from V and 3 bases from J, with 17 bases in between. Germline assignment: CDR1 SGHTA and CDR2 FQGNSA. The full variable domain, completed using reference TRBV7-2 and TRBJ1-1, is GAGVSQSPSNKVTEKGKDVELRCDPISGHTALYWYRQSLGQGLEFLIYFQGNSAPDKSGLPSDRFSAERTGGSVSTLTIQRTQQEDSAVYLCASRPRSTGHTEAFFGQGTRLTVV.

The J gene is TRBJ2-5, the V gene TRBV10-3; 10 bases line up with TRBD1. CDR3 length: 14 residues. Per germline, CDR1 ENHRY and CDR2 SYGVKD. The trim removed 4 bases at V and 4 bases at J, leaving 3 bases unmatched. CDR3 coding DNA: TGTGCCATCAGTGGGGGACAGGGGCGAGAGACCCAGTACTTC. This translates into CAISGGQGRETQYF.

This clone appeared once. The chain uses TRBV11-2 and TRBJ1-3; D not certain. V was pared by 5 bases and J by 3 bases, with 23 bases between. The CDR3 length is 18 residues. CDR1 is SGHAT and CDR2 is FQNNGV in the germline V gene. The CDR3 sequence: CASSLWDWLLTGGNTIYF. As DNA, the CDR3 is TGTGCCAGCAGCCTTTGGGATTGGTTATTAACTGGTGGAAACACCATATATTTT.